What follows are 14 T cell receptor beta chains derived from one specimen sequenced in a study of T cell responses to AZD1222 COVID-19 vaccine. Assay used: immunoSEQ multiplex PCR; TCRdb lists only in-frame clones, some missing. The sample lists about 120,000 clones, about 92% occurring once. The source material was peripheral blood, sampled 28 days after the second AZD1222 dose. The receptors come from an adult who received the AZD1222 COVID-19 vaccine.

The J gene is TRBJ1-1, the V gene TRBV25-1; D remains unclear. Trimming shortened V by 1 base and J by 2 bases, and 20 bases separated the two germline ends. CDR3 length equals 18 residues. The V gene's germline CDR1 is MGHDK and CDR2 SYGVNS. The CDR3 loop is CASSELEWAVRVNTEAFF. The CDR3, as DNA: TGTGCCAGCAGTGAATTAGAGTGGGCCGTGCGGGTAAACACTGAAGCTTTCTTT.

This chain links TRBV7-9 with TRBJ1-2; tentatively, D is TRBD1 (5 bases). CDR3 length: 14 residues. Per the germline V gene, CDR1 is SEHNR and CDR2 is FQNEAQ (reference sequence). V was trimmed by 2 bases and J by 4 bases, leaving 11 bases between them. The CDR3: CASSLLQAPYGYTF. The CDR3 nucleotides read TGTGCCAGCAGCTTATTACAGGCTCCCTATGGCTACACCTTC.

This rearrangement joins TRBV12-3 or TRBV12-4 to TRBJ2-5, with a possible D match to TRBD2 (6 bases). This CDR3 has 13 amino acids. V was pared by 6 bases and J by 2 bases, with 10 bases between. The CDR3 nucleotides are TGTGCCAGCAGCCGGGACTGGCAAGAGACCCAGTACTTC. It is translated as CASSRDWQETQYF.

The J gene is TRBJ1-2, the V gene TRBV24-1, with D hard to call. Germline V gene sequence: CDR1 KGHDR, CDR2 SFDVKD. Trimming stripped 4 bases from V and 6 bases from J, with 14 bases between. The CDR3 has 14 amino acids. In DNA, the CDR3 is TGTGCCACCAGTGACGGCTTTCGGGGAAATGGCTACACCTTC. Its translation: CATSDGFRGNGYTF.

The rearrangement joins TRBV12-3 or TRBV12-4 to TRBJ2-5; either TRBD1 or TRBD2 may fit D (5 bases each). Trimming removed 1 base at V and 5 bases at J, with 8 bases between. This CDR3 is built from 13 residues. In nucleotides, the CDR3 is TGTGCCAGCAGTTTAGGGGGGAGTGAGACCCAGTACTTC. Translated, it gives CASSLGGSETQYF.

This clone was counted a single time. J is TRBJ1-2 and V is TRBV6-5; D gene unclear. Germline V gene lookup returns CDR1 MNHEY and CDR2 SVGAGI. This CDR3 has 15 amino acids. The V and J ends lost 6 bases and 5 bases respectively, with 19 bases between them. CDR3: CASSQLLQVVYGYTF. CDR3 nucleotides: TGTGCCAGCAGCCAACTATTACAAGTTGTTTATGGCTACACCTTC.

CDR3 in DNA: TGTGCCAGCAGCAATAGCGGGGGGGCCGGGGAGACCCAGTACTTC. Its protein product is CASSNSGGAGETQYF. The gene calls are TRBV7-2 and TRBJ2-5, with TRBD2 identical over 11 bases. This CDR3 contains 15 residues. Germline V CDR1 and CDR2: SGHTA, FQGNSA. Trimming cost V 5 bases and J 5 bases; bases outside gene matches: 7.

The chain carries TRBV29-1 and TRBJ1-1, with 7 bases matching TRBD1. Trimming removed 6 bases from V and 1 base from J; junction bases left unmatched: 8. This CDR3 comprises 14 residues. CDR1 SQVTM and CDR2 ANQGSEA come from the germline V gene. CDR3: CSVGIGGQNTEAFF. The CDR3 DNA is TGCAGCGTGGGGATAGGGGGCCAGAACACTGAAGCTTTCTTT.

This clone was counted only a few times. The CDR3 region is CASSQELAANTGELFF. CDR3 sequence (DNA): TGTGCCAGCAGCCAAGAACTAGCGGCGAACACCGGGGAGCTGTTTTTT. J is TRBJ2-2 and V is TRBV4-2, with 8 bases fitting TRBD2. CDR1 LGHNA and CDR2 YNFKEQ come from the germline V gene. This CDR3 comprises 16 residues. V lost 0 bases to trimming and J lost 0 bases; unmatched junction nucleotides: 0.

The genes are TRBV6-5 and TRBJ1-2, with D hard to call. CDR1 is MNHEY, CDR2 SVGAGI, per germline. V was cut by 2 bases and J by 2 bases, with 15 bases left in between. The CDR3 is 16 amino acids. The CDR3 is CASSYRGFDVNYGYTF. Written as DNA, the CDR3 is TGTGCCAGCAGTTACCGAGGGTTCGATGTGAACTATGGCTACACCTTC.

In its sample, this clone was seen a few times. The chain links TRBV10-1 to TRBJ1-2, with D unresolved. V lost 7 bases and J 4 bases, leaving 7 bases between the germline ends. Germline CDR1 WNHNN, CDR2 SYGVQD (reference sequence). The CDR3 consists of 11 residues. The CDR3 is CASIRSYGYTF. Written as DNA, the CDR3 is TGCGCCAGCATTAGATCCTATGGCTACACCTTC.

The V and J genes are TRBV12-2 and TRBJ1-2. TRBV12-2 is listed as a pseudogene. The CDR3 is made up of 12 amino acids. The CDR3 DNA reads TGTGCAAGTCGAAGGACGCATTATGGCTACACCTTC. Amino acids: CASRRTHYGYTF.

On this clone itself: No conserved phenylalanine or tryptophan ends this CDR3, so it is likely a read error. The DNA is left out, because the CDR3 cannot be placed on it with certainty; the CDR3 is given as TCRdb lists it. The chain links TRBV6-2 or TRBV6-3 to TRBJ2-7; the table's D call, TRBD2, has no DNA check behind it. Germline V gene lookup returns CDR1 MNHEY and CDR2 SVGEGT. The CDR3 length is 13 residues, termini included. The CDR3 region is CASSYGTSGRTEL.

V is TRBV6-1 and J is TRBJ1-2, with D hard to call. This CDR3 region has 14 residues. The V and J ends lost 1 base and 8 bases respectively, with 14 bases between them. CDR1 MNHNS and CDR2 SASEGT come from the germline V gene. CDR3 DNA sequence: TGTGCCAGCAGTGAAGTCAGCGAGGTTAGCGGCTACACCTTC. It is translated as CASSEVSEVSGYTF.